Following are 7 T cell receptor beta chains from one sample sequenced in a study of shared clonotypes between healthy human individuals. Data came from immunoSEQ multiplex PCR; TCRdb stores just in-frame clones and leaves some out. The sample holds hundreds of thousands of clones; around 97% are singletons and the top ten take 0.057%. The sequenced sample was naive CD4+ T cells sorted from blood. The subset here: CD45RA+ positively selected. These receptors were collected from a woman aged 25 to 39 in good health.

This chain connects TRBV5-5 to TRBJ2-7; TRBD1 agrees at 7 bases. This CDR3 is built from 14 residues. Per germline, CDR1 SGHKS and CDR2 YYEKEE (reference sequence). V gave up 1 base and J gave up 11 bases; unmatched junction bases: 12. CDR3 in DNA: TGTGCCAGCAGCTTGAACCCAGGGGGAAGATTAGAGTACTTC. Translating gives CASSLNPGGRLEYF.

This clone came up a few times. V gene TRBV7-2 combines with J gene TRBJ2-5; perhaps TRBD1 as D (5 bases). The CDR3 loop spans 14 amino acids. Germline CDR1 and CDR2: SGHTA and FQGNSA. The ends were cut back, 0 bases at V and 4 bases at J, with 9 bases in the middle. The CDR3 here is CASSLAGPGETQYF. CDR3 bases: TGTGCCAGCAGCTTAGCGGGGCCGGGAGAGACCCAGTACTTC.

V and J are TRBV5-4 and TRBJ2-3, with 7 nucleotides matching TRBD1. Looked up from germline, CDR1 is SGHNT and CDR2 is YYREEE (reference sequence). The CDR3 is 14 amino acids. The V segment lost 7 bases and the J segment 0 bases; nucleotides outside the gene matches: 5. CDR3 sequence: CASGTGQSTDTQYF. The CDR3 DNA is TGTGCCAGCGGGACGGGACAGAGCACAGATACGCAGTATTTT.

The rearrangement joins TRBV14 to TRBJ2-7; 8 positions match TRBD2. Germline CDR1 SGHDN, CDR2 FVKESK. The CDR3 extends over 14 amino acids. Trimming took 3 bases from V and 1 from J; bases not matched to a gene: 2. The CDR3 spells CASSHRGGSYEQYF. The CDR3 region has the DNA TGTGCCAGCAGCCACCGGGGGGGGTCCTACGAGCAGTACTTC.

V usage is TRBV21-1 and J usage is TRBJ2-7; TRBD2, the table's D call, lacks a check against the DNA. TRBV21-1 is designated a pseudogene. The CDR3 is 17 residues long. The CDR3 is CASSKGGEAGGWIRQYF. The CDR3 DNA reads as TGTGCCAGCAGCAAGGGAGGGGAGGCCGGGGGTTGGATCCGGCAGTACTTC.

J is TRBJ1-4 and V is TRBV28, with 7 bases identical to TRBD1. J was trimmed by 4 bases and V by 3 bases; bases with no gene match: 5. This CDR3 has 15 residues. CDR1 and CDR2 (germline): MDHEN, SYDVKM. The chain's CDR3 is CASSFTGTVNEKLFF. Here the CDR3 DNA reads TGTGCCAGCAGTTTTACTGGGACAGTTAATGAAAAACTGTTTTTT.

This chain uses TRBV18 with TRBJ1-5; D call uncertain. The CDR3 covers 15 residues. V lost 1 base and J 4 bases, leaving 11 bases between the germline ends. Germline-derived CDR1 and CDR2 are KGHSH and LQKENI. CDR3 nucleotide sequence: TGTGCCAGCTCACCACTCCGGGCCCAAAATCAGCCCCAGCATTTT. Translated: CASSPLRAQNQPQHF.